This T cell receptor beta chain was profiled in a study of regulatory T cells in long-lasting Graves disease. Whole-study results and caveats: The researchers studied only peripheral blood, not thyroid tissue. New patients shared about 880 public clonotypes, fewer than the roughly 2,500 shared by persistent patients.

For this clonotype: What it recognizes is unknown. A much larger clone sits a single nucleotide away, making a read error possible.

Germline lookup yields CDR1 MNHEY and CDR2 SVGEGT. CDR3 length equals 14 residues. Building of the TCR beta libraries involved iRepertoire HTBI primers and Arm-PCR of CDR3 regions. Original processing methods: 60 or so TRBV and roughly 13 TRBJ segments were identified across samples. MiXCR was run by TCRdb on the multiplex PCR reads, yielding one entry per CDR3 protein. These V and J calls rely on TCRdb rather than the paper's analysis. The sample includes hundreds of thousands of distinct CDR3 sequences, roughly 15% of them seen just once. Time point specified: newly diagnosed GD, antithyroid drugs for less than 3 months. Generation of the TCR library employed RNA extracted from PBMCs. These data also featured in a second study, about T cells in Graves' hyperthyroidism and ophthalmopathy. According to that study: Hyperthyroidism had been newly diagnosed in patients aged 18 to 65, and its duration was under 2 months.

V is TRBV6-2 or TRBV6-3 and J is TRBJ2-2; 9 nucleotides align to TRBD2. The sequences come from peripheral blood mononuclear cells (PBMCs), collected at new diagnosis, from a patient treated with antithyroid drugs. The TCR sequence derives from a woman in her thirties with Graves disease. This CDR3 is CAGAREGRTGELLF. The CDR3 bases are TGTGCCGGGGCGCGGGAGGGACGAACCGGGGAGCTGCTTTTT.